This record concerns one T cell receptor (beta chain) sequence. Using immunoSEQ multiplex PCR, the repertoire was profiled, and TCRdb retains in-frame clones only, with some absent. In the table there are under 95,000 clones, around 85% of which are singletons. This entry belongs to a study of PD-1 blockade in mismatch repair-deficient tumors. This clonotype was obtained from an adult with mismatch repair-deficient cancer. Sample: peripheral blood, taken 12 weeks after starting pembrolizumab.

The CDR3 sequence is CASSTGPQGNQPQHF. Here the CDR3 DNA reads TGTGCCAGCAGCACCGGTCCCCAGGGCAATCAGCCCCAGCATTTT. The rearrangement uses TRBV9 and TRBJ1-5; D gene uncertain. The CDR3 contains 15 residues. Germline V lookup: CDR1 SGDLS, CDR2 YYNGEE. The V end lost 4 bases, the J end lost 2 bases, and 13 bases lay between the germline ends.